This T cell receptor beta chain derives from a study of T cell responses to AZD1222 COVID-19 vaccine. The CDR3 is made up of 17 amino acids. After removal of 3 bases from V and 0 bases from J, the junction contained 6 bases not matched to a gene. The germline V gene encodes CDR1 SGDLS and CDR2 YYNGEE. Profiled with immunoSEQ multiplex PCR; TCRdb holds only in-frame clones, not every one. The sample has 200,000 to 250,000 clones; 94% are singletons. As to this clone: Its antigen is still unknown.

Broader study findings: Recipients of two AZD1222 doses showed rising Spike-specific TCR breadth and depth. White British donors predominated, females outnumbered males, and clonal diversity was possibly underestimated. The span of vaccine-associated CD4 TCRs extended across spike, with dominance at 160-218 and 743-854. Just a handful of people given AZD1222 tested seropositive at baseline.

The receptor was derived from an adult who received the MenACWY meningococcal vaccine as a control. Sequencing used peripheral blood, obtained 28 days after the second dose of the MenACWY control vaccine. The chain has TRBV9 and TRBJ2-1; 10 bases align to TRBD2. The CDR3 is CASSGRTSGSSYNEQFF. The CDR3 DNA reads TGTGCCAGCAGCGGCAGGACTAGCGGTTCCTCCTACAATGAGCAGTTCTTC.